One and the same sample provided the 17 T cell receptor beta chains below, sequenced in a study of cytomegalovirus exposure and HLA in healthy donors. PCR primers comprised 60 Vbeta and 13 Jbeta primers. The method was immunoSEQ multiplex PCR; TCRdb's version includes in-frame clones alone and lacks a portion of them. The clone table shows approximately 40,000 clones, with the ten largest holding more than 1.5%. Sequencing was done on a sample of PBMCs. These receptor sequences come from a woman aged 25 to 45 in good health and CMV-seronegative.

The genes are TRBV7-6 and TRBJ1-5; D ambiguous. V lost 1 base to trimming and J lost 5 bases, with 15 bases between them. The CDR3 totals 16 residues. Germline loops: CDR1 SGHVS, CDR2 FNYEAQ. The CDR3 region is CASSLGPSRGDQPQHF. The DNA of the CDR3 is TGTGCCAGCAGCTTAGGGCCATCTCGCGGGGATCAGCCCCAGCATTTT.

This chain connects TRBV30 to TRBJ2-7, with D possibly TRBD1 on 6 matching bases. Germline CDR1 is GTSNPN and CDR2 is SVGIG (reference sequence). The V gene lost 2 bases and the J gene lost 4 bases, with 9 bases spanning the gap. CDR3 length: 12 amino acids. CDR3 bases: TGTGCCTGGAGTAGAGACAGGTACGAGCAGTACTTC. It specifies CAWSRDRYEQYF.

The chain employs TRBV4-3 and TRBJ2-2, with D tentatively TRBD1 (6 bases). There are 16 residues in the CDR3. The V gene lost 0 bases and the J gene lost 4 bases, with 12 bases spanning the gap. Germline lookup yields CDR1 LGHNA and CDR2 YSLEER. The CDR3 DNA sequence: TGCGCCAGCAGCCAAGATCGGACAGCGTTCACCGGGGAGCTGTTTTTT. Translated: CASSQDRTAFTGELFF.

The chain recombines TRBV9 with TRBJ2-1; 8 bases align to TRBD2. The CDR3 totals 16 residues. The ends lost 4 bases at V and 0 bases at J; junction bases unmatched: 6. Germline CDR1 SGDLS, CDR2 YYNGEE. CDR3: CASSSLLAGSYNEQFF. In nucleotides, the CDR3 is TGTGCCAGCAGCAGCCTGCTAGCGGGCTCCTACAATGAGCAGTTCTTC.

The chain recombines TRBV6-1 with TRBJ2-5, with 10 bases matching TRBD2. The junction had 5 bases not matched to a gene; V was cut back by 7 bases and J by 3 bases. The germline V gene has CDR1 MNHNS and CDR2 SASEGT. CDR3 length equals 14 residues. CDR3 loop: CASTAGLAEETQYF. The CDR3 coding sequence is TGTGCCAGCACCGCCGGACTAGCGGAAGAGACCCAGTACTTC.

J is TRBJ1-2 and V is TRBV14; D is perhaps TRBD1 (6 bases). Looked up from germline, CDR1 is SGHDN and CDR2 is FVKESK. This CDR3 has 14 amino acids. The V and J ends lost 4 bases and 3 bases respectively, with 12 bases between them. The CDR3 coding sequence is TGTGCCAGCAGCCGGACAGTTGTGGACTATGGCTACACCTTC. Its protein product is CASSRTVVDYGYTF.

This chain connects TRBV1 to TRBJ2-1; the D call of TRBD2 is as the table states it, not checked on the DNA. TRBV1 is a known pseudogene. The CDR3 loop spans 20 amino acids. CDR3: CTSSPGQPRGGTSSYNEQFF. The CDR3 coding sequence is TGCACCAGCAGCCCAGGACAACCGAGGGGAGGAACGAGCTCCTACAATGAGCAGTTCTTC.

V usage is TRBV5-1 and J usage is TRBJ2-7; a weak D match, TRBD1 (6 bases). The CDR3 loop spans 15 amino acids. Deletions cut 4 bases from V and 4 bases from J, with 18 bases between. CDR1 and CDR2 from the germline V gene are SGHRS and YFSETQ. The CDR3 region has the DNA TGCGCCAGCAGCGTGGGGGTACAGGGAAATTACGAGCAGTACTTC. It specifies CASSVGVQGNYEQYF.

The gene calls are TRBV4-2 and TRBJ1-4; D might be TRBD1 (6 bases). The CDR3 contains 17 residues. Between the trimmed V and J ends, which lost 0 bases and 5 bases, there was a span of 16 bases. CDR1 LGHNA and CDR2 YNFKEQ come from the germline V gene. DNA of the CDR3: TGTGCCAGCAGCCAAGATCTAGGCAGGGGCCCGAATGAAAAACTGTTTTTT. Translating it yields CASSQDLGRGPNEKLFF.

The CDR3 DNA follows: TGTGCCAGCGGGACAGGGAATTTTGGTAAGCAGTATTTT. It specifies CASGTGNFGKQYF. The genes are TRBV27 and TRBJ2-3; 9 positions match TRBD1. The V and J ends lost 8 bases and 11 bases, in that order; junction bases with no gene match: 11. The germline CDR1 and CDR2 sequences are MNHEY and SMNVEV (reference sequence). This CDR3 contains 13 residues.

The J gene is TRBJ1-2, the V gene TRBV4-3; perhaps TRBD1 as D (5 bases). In germline, CDR1 is LGHNA, CDR2 YSLEER. V was trimmed by 0 bases and J by 7 bases, leaving 21 bases between them. The CDR3 sequence is 17 residues long. This CDR3 reads CASSQDLVGRAKGGYTF. Written as DNA, the CDR3 is TGCGCCAGCAGCCAAGATCTCGTGGGCAGGGCCAAGGGTGGCTACACCTTC.

This chain connects TRBV7-8 to TRBJ1-1; D possibly corresponds to TRBD1 (6 bases). The CDR3 contains 14 residues. With 3 bases removed from V and 1 base from J, the gap between germline ends came to 9 bases. The germline gives CDR1 SGHVS, CDR2 FQNEAQ. The CDR3 nucleotides read TGTGCCAGCAGCTTCCGGACAGCGAACACTGAAGCTTTCTTT. Its translation is CASSFRTANTEAFF.

This sequence joins TRBV6-1 and TRBJ1-2, with 11 nucleotides matching TRBD1. The germline gives CDR1 MNHNS, CDR2 SASEGT. Trimming at V came to 3 bases and at J to 4 bases, leaving 1 base not matched to a gene. The CDR3 sequence is 14 residues long. This CDR3 is CASSEGTGGYGYTF. The CDR3 DNA reads TGTGCCAGCAGTGAGGGGACAGGGGGCTATGGCTACACCTTC.

The V call is TRBV19, the J call TRBJ2-7, with 8 positions matching TRBD1. V was pared by 6 bases and J by 0 bases, with 7 bases of the junction left unmatched. Germline assignment: CDR1 LNHDA and CDR2 SQIVND (reference sequence). The length of the CDR3 is 15 residues. CDR3 sequence reads: CASRAGQASSYEQYF. The CDR3 DNA is TGTGCCAGTAGGGCGGGACAGGCTAGCTCCTACGAGCAGTACTTC. Based on the CDR3 plus reference TRBV19 and TRBJ2-7, the full variable domain is DGGITQSPKYLFRKEGQNVTLSCEQNLNHDAMYWYRQDPGQGLRLIYYSQIVNDFQKGDIAEGYSVSREKKESFPLTVTSAQKNPTAFYLCASRAGQASSYEQYFGPGTRLTVT.

This sequence joins TRBV9 and TRBJ1-5; D is undetermined. The V end lost 0 bases, the J end lost 0 bases, and 22 bases lay between the germline ends. The CDR3 totals 20 residues. Germline V CDR1 and CDR2: SGDLS, YYNGEE. The CDR3 here is CASSVAEEDLVVGSNQPQHF. CDR3 sequence (DNA): TGTGCCAGCAGCGTAGCTGAGGAGGATCTGGTTGTCGGTAGCAATCAGCCCCAGCATTTT.

The chain employs TRBV6-5 and TRBJ2-5; 8 nucleotides line up with TRBD2. Looked up from germline, CDR1 is MNHEY and CDR2 is SVGAGI. This CDR3 contains 13 residues. V shed 6 bases, J shed 3 bases, and the junction held 3 bases outside the gene matches. The DNA of the CDR3 is TGTGCCAGCAGCTTCGGGGGGGAAGAGACCCAGTACTTC. Translation gives CASSFGGEETQYF.

This chain uses TRBV29-1 with TRBJ2-1; the match to TRBD2 covers 8 bases. The CDR3 spans 17 residues. Germline CDR1 and CDR2: SQVTM and ANQGSEA. Trimming at V came to 5 bases and at J to 0 bases, leaving 12 bases not matched to a gene. CDR3 region: CSVTGGIGPSSYNEQFF. The CDR3, as DNA: TGCAGCGTTACGGGAGGGATCGGCCCTAGCTCCTACAATGAGCAGTTCTTC.